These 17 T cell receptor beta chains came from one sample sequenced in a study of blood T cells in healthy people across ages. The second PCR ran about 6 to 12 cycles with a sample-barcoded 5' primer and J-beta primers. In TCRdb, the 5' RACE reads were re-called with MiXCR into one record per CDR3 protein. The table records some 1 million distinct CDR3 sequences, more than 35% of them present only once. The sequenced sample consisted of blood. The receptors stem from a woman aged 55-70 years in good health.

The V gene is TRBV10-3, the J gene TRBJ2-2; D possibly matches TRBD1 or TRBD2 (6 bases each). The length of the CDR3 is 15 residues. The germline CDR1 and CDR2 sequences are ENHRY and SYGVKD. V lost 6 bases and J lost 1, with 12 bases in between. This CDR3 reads CAIRGGTLNTGELFF. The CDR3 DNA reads TGTGCCATCAGAGGGGGGACATTGAACACCGGGGAGCTGTTTTTT.

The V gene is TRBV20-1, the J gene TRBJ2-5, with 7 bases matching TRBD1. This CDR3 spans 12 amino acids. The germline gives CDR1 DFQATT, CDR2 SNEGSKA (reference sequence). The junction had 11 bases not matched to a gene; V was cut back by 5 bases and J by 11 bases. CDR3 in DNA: TGCAGTGCTCTGGGACAGACCTATGGGCAGTACTTC. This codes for CSALGQTYGQYF.

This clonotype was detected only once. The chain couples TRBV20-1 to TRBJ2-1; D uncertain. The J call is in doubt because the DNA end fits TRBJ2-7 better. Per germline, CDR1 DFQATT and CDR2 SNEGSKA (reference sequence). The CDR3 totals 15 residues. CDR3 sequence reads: CSAREGLSSYNEQYF. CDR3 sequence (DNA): TGCAGTGCTAGAGAGGGCCTTAGCTCCTACAATGAGCAGTACTTC.

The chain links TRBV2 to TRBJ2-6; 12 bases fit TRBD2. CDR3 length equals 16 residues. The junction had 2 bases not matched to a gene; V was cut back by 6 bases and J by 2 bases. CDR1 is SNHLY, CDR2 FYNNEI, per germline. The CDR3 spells CASRRLAGAGANVLTF. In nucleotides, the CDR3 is TGTGCCAGCAGACGACTAGCGGGAGCTGGGGCCAACGTCCTGACTTTC. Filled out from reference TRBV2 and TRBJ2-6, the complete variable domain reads EPEVTQTPSHQVTQMGQEVILRCVPISNHLYFYWYRQILGQKVEFLVSFYNNEISEKSEIFDDQFSVERPDGSNFTLKIRSTKLEDSAMYFCASRRLAGAGANVLTFGAGSRLTVL.

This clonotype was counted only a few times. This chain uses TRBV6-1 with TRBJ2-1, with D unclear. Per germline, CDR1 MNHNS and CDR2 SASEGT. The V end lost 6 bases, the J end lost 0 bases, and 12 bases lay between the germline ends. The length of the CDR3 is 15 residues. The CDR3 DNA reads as TGTGCCAGCAGAACCGGGCGAATCTCCTACAATGAGCAGTTCTTC. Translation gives CASRTGRISYNEQFF.

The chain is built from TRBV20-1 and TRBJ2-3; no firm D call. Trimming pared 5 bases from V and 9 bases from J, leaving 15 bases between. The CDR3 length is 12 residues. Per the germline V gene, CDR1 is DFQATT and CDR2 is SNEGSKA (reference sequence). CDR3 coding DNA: TGCAGTGCTGGAGCGCCAGCAGGCACGCAGTATTTT. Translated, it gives CSAGAPAGTQYF.

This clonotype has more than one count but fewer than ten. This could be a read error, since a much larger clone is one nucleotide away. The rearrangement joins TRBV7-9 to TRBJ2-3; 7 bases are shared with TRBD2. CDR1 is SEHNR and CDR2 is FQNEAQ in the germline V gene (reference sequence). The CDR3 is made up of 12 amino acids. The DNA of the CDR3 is TGTGCCAACAGCTTAGGCCGGGAGGAGCAGTATTTT. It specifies CANSLGREEQYF. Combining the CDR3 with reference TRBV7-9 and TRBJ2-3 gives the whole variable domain DTGVSQNPRHKITKRGQNVTFRCDPISEHNRLYWYRQTLGQGPEFLTYFQNEAQLEKSRLLSDRFSAERPKGSFSTLEIQRTEQGDSAMYLCANSLGREEQYFGPGTRLTVL.

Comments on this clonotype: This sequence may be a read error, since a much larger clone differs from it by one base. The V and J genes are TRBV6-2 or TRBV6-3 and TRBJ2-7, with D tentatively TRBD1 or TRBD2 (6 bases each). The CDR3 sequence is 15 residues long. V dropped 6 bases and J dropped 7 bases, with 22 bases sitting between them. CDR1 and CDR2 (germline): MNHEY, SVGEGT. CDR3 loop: CASSSWEAGDNEQYF. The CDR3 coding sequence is TGTGCCAGCAGCTCTTGGGAGGCTGGGGACAATGAGCAGTACTTC.

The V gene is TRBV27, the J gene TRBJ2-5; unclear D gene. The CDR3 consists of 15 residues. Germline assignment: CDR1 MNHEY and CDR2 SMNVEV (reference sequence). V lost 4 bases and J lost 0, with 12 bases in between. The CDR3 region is CASSSTPLYQETQYF. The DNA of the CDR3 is TGTGCCAGCAGTTCCACCCCGCTGTACCAAGAGACCCAGTACTTC.

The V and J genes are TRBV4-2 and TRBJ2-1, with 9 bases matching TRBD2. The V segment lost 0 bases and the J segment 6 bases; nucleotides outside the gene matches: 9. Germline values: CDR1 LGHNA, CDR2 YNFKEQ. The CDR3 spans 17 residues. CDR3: CASSQDSELAGANEQFF. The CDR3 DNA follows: TGTGCCAGCAGCCAAGATTCAGAATTAGCGGGAGCCAATGAGCAGTTCTTC.

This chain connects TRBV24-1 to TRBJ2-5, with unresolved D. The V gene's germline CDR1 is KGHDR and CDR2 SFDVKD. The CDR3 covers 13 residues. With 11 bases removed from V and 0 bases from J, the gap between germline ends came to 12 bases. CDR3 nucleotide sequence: TGTGCCAAGGACGGATACGACCAAGAGACCCAGTACTTC. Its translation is CAKDGYDQETQYF.

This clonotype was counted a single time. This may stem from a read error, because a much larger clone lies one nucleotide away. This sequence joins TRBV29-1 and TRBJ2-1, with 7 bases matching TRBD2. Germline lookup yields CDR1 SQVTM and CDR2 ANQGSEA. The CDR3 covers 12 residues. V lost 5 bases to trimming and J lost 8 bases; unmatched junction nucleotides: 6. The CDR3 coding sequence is TGCAGCGTTAGAGCGGGATACGATGAGCAGTTCTTC. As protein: CSVRAGYDEQFF.

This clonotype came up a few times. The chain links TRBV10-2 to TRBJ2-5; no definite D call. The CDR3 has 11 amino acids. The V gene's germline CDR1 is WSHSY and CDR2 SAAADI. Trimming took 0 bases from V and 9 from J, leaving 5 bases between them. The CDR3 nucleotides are TGCGCCAGCAGTGAGTCTAGTCCCCAGTACTTC. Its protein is CASSESSPQYF.

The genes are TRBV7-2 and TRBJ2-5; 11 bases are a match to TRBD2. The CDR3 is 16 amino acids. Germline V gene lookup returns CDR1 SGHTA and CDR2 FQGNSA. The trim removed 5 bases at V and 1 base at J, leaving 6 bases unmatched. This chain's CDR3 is CASSQGTSGPQETQYF. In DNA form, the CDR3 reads TGTGCCAGCAGCCAAGGGACTAGCGGACCCCAAGAGACCCAGTACTTC.

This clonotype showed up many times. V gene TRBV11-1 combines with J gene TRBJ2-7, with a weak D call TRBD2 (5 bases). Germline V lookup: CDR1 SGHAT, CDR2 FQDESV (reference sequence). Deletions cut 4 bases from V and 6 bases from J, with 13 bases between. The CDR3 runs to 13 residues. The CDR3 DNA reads TGTGCCAGCAGCTCCTCCCGCGGAGGCGAGCAGTACTTC. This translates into CASSSSRGGEQYF.

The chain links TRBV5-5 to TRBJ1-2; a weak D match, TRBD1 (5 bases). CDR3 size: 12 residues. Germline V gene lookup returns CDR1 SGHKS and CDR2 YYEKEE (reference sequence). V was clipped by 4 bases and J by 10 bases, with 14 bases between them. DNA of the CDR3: TGTGCCAGCAGCCCCGGGGCGGGAAACTACACCTTC. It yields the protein CASSPGAGNYTF. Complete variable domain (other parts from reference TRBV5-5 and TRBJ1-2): DAGVTQSPTHLIKTRGQQVTLRCSPISGHKSVSWYQQVLGQGPQFIFQYYEKEERGRGNFPDRFSARQFPNYSSELNVNALLLGDSALYLCASSPGAGNYTFGSGTRLTVV.

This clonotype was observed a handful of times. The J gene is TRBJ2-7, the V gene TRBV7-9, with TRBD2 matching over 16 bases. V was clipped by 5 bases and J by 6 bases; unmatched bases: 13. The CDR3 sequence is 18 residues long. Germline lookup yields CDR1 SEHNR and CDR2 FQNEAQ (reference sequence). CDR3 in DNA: TGTGCCAGCAGCCATCCCGGGACTAGCGGGAGGGGGACGGGCGAGCAGTACTTC. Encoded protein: CASSHPGTSGRGTGEQYF.